The 17 T cell receptor beta chains reported below all come from one sample, sequenced in a study of blood T cell repertoires in COVID-19. TCRdb keeps only in-frame clones here, not all; method: immunoSEQ multiplex PCR. The data show over 250,000 clones, roughly 86% seen once. Sample: PBMCs or T cells enriched from blood (not recorded which). These receptors were obtained from a woman aged 30 to 39 who had recovered from COVID-19.

This rearrangement joins TRBV12-3 or TRBV12-4 to TRBJ2-1; D unclear. The V end was cut by 3 bases, the J end by 7 bases, with 7 bases between. The CDR3 spans 12 residues. Here the CDR3 DNA reads TGTGCCAGCAGTTTCCCGTTAAATGAGCAGTTCTTC. This gives the protein CASSFPLNEQFF.

This sequence joins TRBV5-1 and TRBJ1-2, with D possibly TRBD1 on 5 matching bases. The CDR3 is made up of 15 amino acids. Trimming took off 0 bases at V and 4 bases at J, with 13 bases between the two ends. Germline V lookup: CDR1 SGHRS, CDR2 YFSETQ. The chain's CDR3 is CASSLAPEGSYGYTF. In nucleotides, the CDR3 is TGCGCCAGCAGCTTGGCCCCGGAGGGGAGCTATGGCTACACCTTC.

This clone came up a few times. J is TRBJ1-5 and V is TRBV27, with D tentatively TRBD1 (6 bases). The CDR3 is 14 amino acids. CDR1 and CDR2 from the germline V gene are MNHEY and SMNVEV (reference sequence). Trimming shortened V by 6 bases and J by 6 bases, and 15 bases separated the two germline ends. Written as DNA, the CDR3 is TGTGCCAGCAGCCGAGGGGGGGCGGGTCAGCCCCAGCATTTT. It encodes CASSRGGAGQPQHF.

The rearrangement uses TRBV19 and TRBJ1-6; the match to TRBD1 covers 7 bases. V was pared by 6 bases and J by 7 bases, with 12 bases of the junction left unmatched. Germline V gives CDR1 LNHDA, CDR2 SQIVND (reference sequence). The CDR3 is 16 residues long. The CDR3 nucleotides read TGTGCCAGTAGCCCCGGAACGGCAGGGGGGAATTCACCCCTCCACTTT. Encoded protein: CASSPGTAGGNSPLHF. Using reference TRBV19 and TRBJ1-6 for the parts outside the CDR3, the full variable domain is DGGITQSPKYLFRKEGQNVTLSCEQNLNHDAMYWYRQDPGQGLRLIYYSQIVNDFQKGDIAEGYSVSREKKESFPLTVTSAQKNPTAFYLCASSPGTAGGNSPLHFGNGTRLTVT.

This rearrangement joins TRBV5-1 to TRBJ2-2, with D perhaps TRBD2 (6 bases). Germline V CDR1 and CDR2: SGHRS, YFSETQ. The CDR3 runs to 15 residues. V lost 1 base and J 6 bases, leaving 13 bases between the germline ends. The CDR3 region has the DNA TGCGCCAGCAGCTTGACTAGCATGCGTCCCGGGGAGCTGTTTTTT. Its protein is CASSLTSMRPGELFF. Based on the CDR3 plus reference TRBV5-1 and TRBJ2-2, the full variable domain is KAGVTQTPRYLIKTRGQQVTLSCSPISGHRSVSWYQQTPGQGLQFLFEYFSETQRNKGNFPGRFSGRQFSNSRSEMNVSTLELGDSALYLCASSLTSMRPGELFFGEGSRLTVL.

CDR3 in amino acids: CASSPQMEVIEAFF. Here the CDR3 DNA reads TGTGCCAGCAGCCCTCAGATGGAGGTTATAGAAGCTTTCTTT. The chain has TRBV5-4 and TRBJ1-1, with D unresolved. The CDR3 totals 14 residues. The germline V gene encodes CDR1 SGHNT and CDR2 YYREEE (reference sequence). V gave up 4 bases and J gave up 8 bases, with 18 bases separating them.

J is TRBJ1-5 and V is TRBV7-6, with a tentative D call TRBD1 (6 bases). Trimming cost V 1 base and J 7 bases, with 20 bases left between them. The CDR3 totals 17 residues. The germline V gene encodes CDR1 SGHVS and CDR2 FNYEAQ. The CDR3 sequence is CASSLVAGGLGGQPQHF. In DNA, the CDR3 is TGTGCCAGCAGCTTAGTGGCGGGGGGACTCGGGGGCCAGCCCCAGCATTTT.

The chain links TRBV7-9 to TRBJ1-6, with a weak D call TRBD1 (6 bases). CDR3 length: 15 residues. CDR1 is SEHNR and CDR2 is FQNEAQ in the germline V gene (reference sequence). The ends were cut back, 5 bases at V and 7 bases at J, with 15 bases in the middle. The CDR3 is CASSTSGTQNSPLHF. The CDR3 region has the DNA TGTGCCAGCAGCACGTCCGGGACACAGAATTCACCCCTCCACTTT. The full variable domain, completed using reference TRBV7-9 and TRBJ1-6, is DTGVSQNPRHKITKRGQNVTFRCDPISEHNRLYWYRQTLGQGPEFLTYFQNEAQLEKSRLLSDRFSAERPKGSFSTLEIQRTEQGDSAMYLCASSTSGTQNSPLHFGNGTRLTVT.

The CDR3 loop reads CASSITGGLGTEAFF. In nucleotides, the CDR3 is TGTGCCAGCAGCATAACAGGGGGCTTGGGCACTGAAGCTTTCTTT. The chain employs TRBV11-2 and TRBJ1-1, with 9 bases matching TRBD1. The CDR3 contains 15 residues. The ends lost 5 bases at V and 4 bases at J; junction bases unmatched: 8. Germline V gives CDR1 SGHAT, CDR2 FQNNGV.

The V and J genes are TRBV11-2 and TRBJ2-3; perhaps TRBD1 as D (6 bases). Per the germline V gene, CDR1 is SGHAT and CDR2 is FQNNGV. The V and J ends lost 6 bases and 0 bases respectively, with 16 bases between them. This CDR3 spans 16 amino acids. CDR3 protein: CASRPPGQESTDTQYF. The DNA of the CDR3 is TGTGCCAGCAGACCTCCGGGACAAGAAAGCACAGATACGCAGTATTTT.

This rearrangement joins TRBV4-1 to TRBJ1-5; TRBD1 aligns across 8 bases. With 6 bases clipped from V and 6 bases from J, the junction kept 7 bases outside the gene matches. The V gene's germline CDR1 is MGHRA and CDR2 YSYEKL. The CDR3 loop spans 14 amino acids. CDR3 protein: CASSDDRGSQPQHF. Written as DNA, the CDR3 is TGCGCCAGCAGTGACGACAGGGGTAGTCAGCCCCAGCATTTT.

The V and J genes are TRBV7-2 and TRBJ1-5; D remains ambiguous. V lost 6 bases and J lost 4, with 13 bases in between. Germline V CDR1 and CDR2: SGHTA, FQGNSA. The length of the CDR3 is 14 residues. As DNA, the CDR3 is TGTGCCAGCAGTCTTCTAGCGGTTAATCAGCCCCAGCATTTT. Its protein is CASSLLAVNQPQHF.

V is TRBV28 and J is TRBJ2-5; TRBD1 matches at 7 bases. Losses at the gene ends were 5 bases for V and 2 bases for J; bases not matched to a gene: 2. Germline V gene sequence: CDR1 MDHEN, CDR2 SYDVKM. This CDR3 has 13 amino acids. The CDR3 sequence: CASSPGQQETQYF. CDR3 in DNA: TGTGCCAGCAGTCCGGGACAGCAAGAGACCCAGTACTTC.

A remark on this clone: A junction end diverges from the germline sequence, so it may reflect a read error. The chain combines TRBV7-7 with TRBJ2-5; 8 bases map to TRBD2. This CDR3 has 15 residues. Germline V gives CDR1 SSHAT, CDR2 FNYEAQ (reference sequence). The CDR3 sequence: CASSYGGGHQETQYF. The CDR3 coding sequence is TGTGCTAGCAGCTATGGCGGGGGGCACCAAGAGACCCAGTACTTC.

This chain joins TRBV5-1 and TRBJ1-2; 8 bases align to TRBD1. The germline V gene encodes CDR1 SGHRS and CDR2 YFSETQ. The CDR3 is 17 amino acids. The junction had 16 bases not matched to a gene; V was cut back by 4 bases and J by 5 bases. In DNA form, the CDR3 reads TGCGCCAGCAGCACACTCCGACAGGGGCAGGGTTCATATGGCTACACCTTC. This sequence encodes CASSTLRQGQGSYGYTF.

The gene calls are TRBV15 and TRBJ1-1, with D unresolved. Germline V gene data show CDR1 as LNHNV and CDR2 as YYDKDF (reference sequence). V dropped 6 bases and J dropped 1 base, with 9 bases sitting between them. The CDR3 sequence is 13 residues long. CDR3 bases: TGTGCCACCAGTGCCCGGGAGAACACTGAAGCTTTCTTT. The encoded protein is CATSARENTEAFF.

This clone turned up a few times. This chain links TRBV7-3 with TRBJ1-6, with TRBD1 as a possible D gene (5 bases). The V gene lost 6 bases and the J gene lost 8 bases, with 17 bases spanning the gap. The CDR3 is made up of 15 amino acids. From germline, CDR1 is SGHTA and CDR2 FQGTGA. The DNA for the CDR3 is TGTGCCAGCAGTCAAACGGGGGGACGGGATTCACCCCTCCACTTT. Its translation: CASSQTGGRDSPLHF.